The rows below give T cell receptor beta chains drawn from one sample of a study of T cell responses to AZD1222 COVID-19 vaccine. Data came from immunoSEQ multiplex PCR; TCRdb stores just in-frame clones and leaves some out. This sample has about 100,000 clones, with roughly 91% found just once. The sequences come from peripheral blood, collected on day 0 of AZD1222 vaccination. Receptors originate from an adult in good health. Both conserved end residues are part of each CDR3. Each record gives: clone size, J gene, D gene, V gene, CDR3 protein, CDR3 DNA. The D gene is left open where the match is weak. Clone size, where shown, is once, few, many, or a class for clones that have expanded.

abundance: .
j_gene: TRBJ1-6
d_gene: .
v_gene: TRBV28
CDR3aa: CASSLYRTGNNSPLHF
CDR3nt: TGTGCCAGCAGTTTGTACCGGACGGGTAATAATTCACCCCTCCACTTT

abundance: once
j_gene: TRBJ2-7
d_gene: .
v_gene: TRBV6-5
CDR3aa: CASRSLREQYF
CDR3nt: TGTGCCAGCAGAAGCCTTCGGGAGCAGTACTTC

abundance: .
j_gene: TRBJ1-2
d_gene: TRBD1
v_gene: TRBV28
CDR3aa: CASSLYWPGQSTYGYTF
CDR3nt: TGTGCCAGCAGCCTTTATTGGCCGGGACAGAGCACCTATGGCTACACCTTC

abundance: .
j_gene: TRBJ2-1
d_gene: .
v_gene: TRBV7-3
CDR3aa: CASSQFGGSGTYNEQFF
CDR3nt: TGTGCCAGCAGCCAGTTTGGGGGTAGCGGAACCTACAATGAGCAGTTCTTC

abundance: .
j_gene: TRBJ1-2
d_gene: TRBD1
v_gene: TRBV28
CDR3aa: CASRTGEALYGYTF
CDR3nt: TGTGCCAGCAGGACAGGGGAGGCTTTGTATGGCTACACCTTC

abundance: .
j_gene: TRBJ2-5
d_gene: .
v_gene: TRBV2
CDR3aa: CASSEGAGELETQYF
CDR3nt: TGTGCCAGCAGTGAAGGAGCAGGGGAGTTAGAGACCCAGTACTTC

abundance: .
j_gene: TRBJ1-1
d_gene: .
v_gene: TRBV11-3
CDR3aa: CASSFQGNTEAFF
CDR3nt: TGTGCCAGCAGCTTCCAGGGTAACACTGAAGCTTTCTTT

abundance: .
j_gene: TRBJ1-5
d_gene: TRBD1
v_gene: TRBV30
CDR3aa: CAWSVKRGLDQPQHF
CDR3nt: TGTGCCTGGAGTGTGAAGAGGGGGCTCGATCAGCCCCAGCATTTT

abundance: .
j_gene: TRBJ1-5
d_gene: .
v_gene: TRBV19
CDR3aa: CASSMDSLSNQPQHF
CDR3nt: TGTGCCAGTAGTATGGACAGTCTTAGCAATCAGCCCCAGCATTTT

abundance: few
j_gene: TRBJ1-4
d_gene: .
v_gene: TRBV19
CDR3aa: CASTRRLLNEKLFF
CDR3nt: TGTGCCAGTACCAGACGCCTATTGAATGAAAAACTGTTTTTT

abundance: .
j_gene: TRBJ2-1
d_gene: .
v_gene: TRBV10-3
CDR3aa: CAVGRNSYNEQFF
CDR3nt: TGTGCCGTTGGACGAAACTCCTACAATGAGCAGTTCTTC

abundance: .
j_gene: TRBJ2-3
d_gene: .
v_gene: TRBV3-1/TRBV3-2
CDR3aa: CASSLMASGTDTQYF
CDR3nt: TGTGCCAGCAGCCTCATGGCTAGCGGCACAGATACGCAGTATTTT

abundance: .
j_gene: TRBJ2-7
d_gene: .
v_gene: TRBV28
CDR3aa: CASSLQGISYEQYF
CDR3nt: TGTGCCAGCAGTCTACAGGGAATCTCCTACGAGCAGTACTTC

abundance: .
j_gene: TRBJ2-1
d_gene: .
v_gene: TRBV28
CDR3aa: CASISPYGSYNEQFF
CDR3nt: TGTGCCAGCATTTCCCCCTACGGCTCCTACAATGAGCAGTTCTTC

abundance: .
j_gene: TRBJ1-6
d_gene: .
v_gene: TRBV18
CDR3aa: CASSPSGRMGTYNSPLHF
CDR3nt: TGTGCCAGCTCACCTTCGGGAAGGATGGGAACCTATAATTCACCCCTCCACTTT

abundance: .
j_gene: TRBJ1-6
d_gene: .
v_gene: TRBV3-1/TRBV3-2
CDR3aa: CASSQEPRVNSPLHF
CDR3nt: TGTGCCAGCAGCCAAGAACCCAGGGTTAATTCACCCCTCCACTTT

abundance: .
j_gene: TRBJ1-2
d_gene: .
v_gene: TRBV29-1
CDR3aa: CSVPDTNGYGYTF
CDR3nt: TGCAGCGTCCCGGACACGAATGGTTATGGCTACACCTTC

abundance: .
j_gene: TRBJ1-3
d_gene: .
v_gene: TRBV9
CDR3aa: CASSVELASSGNTIYF
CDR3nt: TGTGCCAGCAGCGTAGAGTTGGCCAGCTCTGGAAACACCATATATTTT

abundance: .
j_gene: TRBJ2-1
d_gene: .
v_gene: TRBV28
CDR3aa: CASGGRLGANNEQFF
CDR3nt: TGTGCCAGCGGGGGTAGGCTGGGGGCCAACAATGAGCAGTTCTTC

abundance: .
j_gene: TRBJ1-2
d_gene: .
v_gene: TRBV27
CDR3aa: CASGYGYTF
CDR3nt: TGTGCCAGTGGCTATGGCTACACCTTC

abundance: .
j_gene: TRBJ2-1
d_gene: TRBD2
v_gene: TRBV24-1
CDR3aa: CATSDWREPYNEQFF
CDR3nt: TGTGCCACCAGTGATTGGCGGGAGCCCTACAATGAGCAGTTCTTC

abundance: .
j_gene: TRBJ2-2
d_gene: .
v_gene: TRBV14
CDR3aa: CASSRRIPGTGELFF
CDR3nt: TGTGCCAGCAGCCGGCGGATCCCGGGCACCGGGGAGCTGTTTTTT

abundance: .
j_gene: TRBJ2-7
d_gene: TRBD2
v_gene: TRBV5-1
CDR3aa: CASSPGLAGGPSYEQYF
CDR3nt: TGCGCCAGCAGCCCGGGACTAGCGGGAGGGCCCTCCTACGAGCAGTACTTC

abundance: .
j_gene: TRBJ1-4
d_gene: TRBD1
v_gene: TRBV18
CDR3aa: CASSLSGGPGGETNEKLFF
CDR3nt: TGTGCCAGCTCACTCTCCGGCGGGCCAGGGGGCGAAACTAATGAAAAACTGTTTTTT

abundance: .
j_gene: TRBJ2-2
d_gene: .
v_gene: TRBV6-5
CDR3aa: CASSYSPRRTGELFF
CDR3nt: TGTGCCAGCAGTTACTCGCCGAGACGGACCGGGGAGCTGTTTTTT

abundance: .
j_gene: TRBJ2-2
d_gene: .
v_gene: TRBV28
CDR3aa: CAAAPQGTGELFF
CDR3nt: TGTGCCGCGGCTCCTCAGGGCACCGGGGAGCTGTTTTTT

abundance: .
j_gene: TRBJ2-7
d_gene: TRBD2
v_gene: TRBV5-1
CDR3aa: CASSLGTSYSEQYF
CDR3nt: TGCGCCAGCAGCCTAGGGACTAGCTACTCCGAGCAGTACTTC

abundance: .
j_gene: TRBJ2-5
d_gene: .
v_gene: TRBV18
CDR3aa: CASSPFRETQYF
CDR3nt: TGTGCCAGCTCACCATTTAGGGAGACCCAGTACTTC

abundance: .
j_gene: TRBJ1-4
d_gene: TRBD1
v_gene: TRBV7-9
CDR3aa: CASSIIRDRDEKLFF
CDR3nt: TGTGCCAGCAGCATTATCCGGGACAGGGATGAAAAACTGTTTTTT

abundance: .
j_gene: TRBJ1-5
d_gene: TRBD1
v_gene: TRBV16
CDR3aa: CASSHWTGGQPQHF
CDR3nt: TGTGCCAGCAGCCACTGGACAGGGGGTCAGCCCCAGCATTTT

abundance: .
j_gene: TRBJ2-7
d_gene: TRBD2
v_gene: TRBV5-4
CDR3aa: CASSSPGTSGYEQYF
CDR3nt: TGTGCCAGCAGCTCCCCCGGGACTAGCGGCTACGAGCAGTACTTC

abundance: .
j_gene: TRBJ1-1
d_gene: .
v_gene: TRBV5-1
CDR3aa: CASSLSLNTEAFF
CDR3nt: TGCGCCAGCAGCTTGTCCCTCAACACTGAAGCTTTCTTT

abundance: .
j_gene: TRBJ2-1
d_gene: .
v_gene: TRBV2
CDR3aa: CASSETGMNNEQFF
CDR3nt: TGTGCCAGCAGTGAAACAGGGATGAACAATGAGCAGTTCTTC

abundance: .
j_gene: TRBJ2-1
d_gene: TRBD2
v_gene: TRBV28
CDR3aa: CASSPALADSYNEQFF
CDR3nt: TGTGCCAGCAGTCCCGCCCTAGCGGACTCCTACAATGAGCAGTTCTTC

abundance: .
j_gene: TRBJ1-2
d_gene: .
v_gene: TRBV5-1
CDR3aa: CASSSQDYGYTF
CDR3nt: TGCGCCAGCAGCTCACAGGACTATGGCTACACCTTC

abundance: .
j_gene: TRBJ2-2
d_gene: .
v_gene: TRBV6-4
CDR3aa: CASSVVAYTGELFF
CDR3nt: TGTGCCAGCAGTGTTGTTGCCTACACCGGGGAGCTGTTTTTT

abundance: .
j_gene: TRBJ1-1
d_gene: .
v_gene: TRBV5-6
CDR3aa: CASSRGRYTEAFF
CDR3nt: TGTGCCAGCAGTCGAGGACGGTACACTGAAGCTTTCTTT

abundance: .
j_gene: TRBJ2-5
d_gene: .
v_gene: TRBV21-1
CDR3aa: CASSKAKTIRDRRQETQYF
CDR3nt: TGTGCCAGCAGCAAAGCGAAAACCATCCGGGACAGGCGACAAGAGACCCAGTACTTC

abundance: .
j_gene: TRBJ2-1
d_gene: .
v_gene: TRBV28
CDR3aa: CASSFDSYPSSYNEQFF
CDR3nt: TGTGCCAGCAGTTTTGATTCTTACCCGAGCTCCTACAATGAGCAGTTCTTC

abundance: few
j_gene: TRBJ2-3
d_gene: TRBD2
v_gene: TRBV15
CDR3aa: CATSPERGSTDTQYF
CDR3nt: TGTGCCACCAGCCCTGAGCGGGGTAGCACAGATACGCAGTATTTT

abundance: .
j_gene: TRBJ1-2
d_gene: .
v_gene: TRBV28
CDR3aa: CASSPQLRGHTF
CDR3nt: TGTGCCAGCAGTCCCCAATTGAGGGGCCACACCTTC

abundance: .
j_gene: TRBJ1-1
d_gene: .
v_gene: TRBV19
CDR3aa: CASSKGPDTEAFF
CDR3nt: TGTGCCAGTAGTAAGGGGCCAGACACTGAAGCTTTCTTT

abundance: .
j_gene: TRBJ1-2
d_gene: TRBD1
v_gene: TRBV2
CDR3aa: CASSDKQGVDGYTF
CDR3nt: TGTGCCAGCAGTGACAAACAGGGGGTGGATGGCTACACCTTC

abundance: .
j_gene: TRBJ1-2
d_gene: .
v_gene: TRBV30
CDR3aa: CAWSMGSPIYPNYGYTF
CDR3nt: TGTGCCTGGAGTATGGGTTCACCAATCTACCCTAACTATGGCTACACCTTC

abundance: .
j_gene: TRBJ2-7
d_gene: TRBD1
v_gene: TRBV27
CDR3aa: CASSPSPGTGTLYEQYF
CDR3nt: TGTGCCAGCAGTCCCTCCCCGGGGACAGGGACCCTATACGAGCAGTACTTC

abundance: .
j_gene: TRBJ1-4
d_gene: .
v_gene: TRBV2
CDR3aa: CASSEAGVRAEKLFF
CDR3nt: TGTGCCAGCAGTGAAGCAGGGGTGCGGGCTGAAAAACTGTTTTTT

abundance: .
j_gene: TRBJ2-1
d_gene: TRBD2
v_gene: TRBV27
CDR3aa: CASSLSTLAGAYNEQFF
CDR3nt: TGTGCCAGCAGTTTATCGACCCTAGCGGGAGCCTACAATGAGCAGTTCTTC

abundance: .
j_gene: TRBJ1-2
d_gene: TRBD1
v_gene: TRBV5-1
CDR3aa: CASSSRDRGDECF
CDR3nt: TGCGCCAGCAGCTCGAGAGACAGGGGCGACGAGTGTTTC

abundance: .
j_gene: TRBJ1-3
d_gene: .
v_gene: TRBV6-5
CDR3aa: CASSLHLSGNTIYF
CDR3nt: TGTGCCAGCAGTTTACATCTCTCTGGAAACACCATATATTTT

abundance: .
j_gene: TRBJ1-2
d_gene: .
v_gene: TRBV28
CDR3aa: CASSLPGAQSYGYTF
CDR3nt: TGTGCCAGCAGTTTACCAGGGGCGCAGTCCTATGGCTACACCTTC

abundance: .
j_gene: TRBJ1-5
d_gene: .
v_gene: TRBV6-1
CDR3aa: CASSGGVEGHGSNQPQHF
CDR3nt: TGTGCCAGCAGTGGGGGGGTAGAGGGACACGGTAGCAATCAGCCCCAGCATTTT